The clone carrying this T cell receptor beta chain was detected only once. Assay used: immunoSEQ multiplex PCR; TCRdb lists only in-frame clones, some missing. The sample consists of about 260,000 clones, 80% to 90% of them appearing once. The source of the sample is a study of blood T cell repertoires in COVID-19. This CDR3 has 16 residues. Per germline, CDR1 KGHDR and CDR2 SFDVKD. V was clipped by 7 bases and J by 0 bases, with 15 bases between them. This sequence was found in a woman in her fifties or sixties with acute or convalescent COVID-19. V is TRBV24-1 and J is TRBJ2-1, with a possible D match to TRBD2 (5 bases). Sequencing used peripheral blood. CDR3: CATSPSGRGSYNEQFF. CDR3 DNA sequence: TGTGCCACCAGCCCCTCCGGTCGGGGCTCCTACAATGAGCAGTTCTTC.